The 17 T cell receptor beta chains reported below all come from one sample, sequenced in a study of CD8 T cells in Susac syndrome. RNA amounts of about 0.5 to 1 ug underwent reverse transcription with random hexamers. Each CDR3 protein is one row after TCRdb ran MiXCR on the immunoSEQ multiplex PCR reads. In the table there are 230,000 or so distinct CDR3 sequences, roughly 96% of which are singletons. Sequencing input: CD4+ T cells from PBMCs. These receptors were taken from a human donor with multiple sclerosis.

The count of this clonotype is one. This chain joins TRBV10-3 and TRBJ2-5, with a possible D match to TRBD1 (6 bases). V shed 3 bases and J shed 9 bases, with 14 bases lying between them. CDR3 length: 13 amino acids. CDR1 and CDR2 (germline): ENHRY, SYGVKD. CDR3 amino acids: CAISEGPSGAQYF. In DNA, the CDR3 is TGTGCCATCAGTGAAGGGCCATCAGGGGCCCAGTACTTC.

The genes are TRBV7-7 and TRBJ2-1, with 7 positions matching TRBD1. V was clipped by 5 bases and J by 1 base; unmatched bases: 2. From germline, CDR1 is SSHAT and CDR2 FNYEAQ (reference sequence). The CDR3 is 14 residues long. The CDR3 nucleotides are TGTGCCAGCAGCCGGGGACAGTCCTACAATGAGCAGTTCTTC. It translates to CASSRGQSYNEQFF.

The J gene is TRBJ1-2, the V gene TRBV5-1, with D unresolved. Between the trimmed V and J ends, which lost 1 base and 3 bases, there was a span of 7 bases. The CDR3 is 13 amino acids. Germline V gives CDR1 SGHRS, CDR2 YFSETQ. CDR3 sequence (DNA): TGCGCCAGCAGCTTGAGGGCTGACTATGGCTACACCTTC. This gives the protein CASSLRADYGYTF.

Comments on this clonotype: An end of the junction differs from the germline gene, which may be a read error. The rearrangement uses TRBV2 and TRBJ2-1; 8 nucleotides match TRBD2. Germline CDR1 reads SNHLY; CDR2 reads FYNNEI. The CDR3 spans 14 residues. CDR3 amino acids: CASIEPGGANEQFF. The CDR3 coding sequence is TGTGCCAGCATTGAACCCGGGGGGGCGAATGAGCAGTTCTTC.

CDR3 nucleotides: TGTGCCAGCAGTTACACCGGTCCCTCCTATGGCTACACCTTC. Amino acid sequence: CASSYTGPSYGYTF. This chain joins TRBV6-6 and TRBJ1-2; no clear D. V was shortened by 2 bases and J by 4 bases, with 11 bases between the two germline ends. The germline V gene encodes CDR1 MNHNY and CDR2 SVGAGI (reference sequence). This CDR3 has 14 residues.

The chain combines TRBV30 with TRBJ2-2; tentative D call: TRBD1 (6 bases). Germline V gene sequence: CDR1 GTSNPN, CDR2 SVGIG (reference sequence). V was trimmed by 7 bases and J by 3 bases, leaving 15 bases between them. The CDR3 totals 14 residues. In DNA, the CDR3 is TGTGCCTCGCTCGGGGACAAGTACACCGGGGAGCTGTTTTTT. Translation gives CASLGDKYTGELFF.

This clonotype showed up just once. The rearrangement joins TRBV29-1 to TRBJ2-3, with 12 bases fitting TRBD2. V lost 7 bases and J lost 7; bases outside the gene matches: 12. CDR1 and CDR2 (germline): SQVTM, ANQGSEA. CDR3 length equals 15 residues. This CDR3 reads CSATVLAGGPHTQYF. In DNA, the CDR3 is TGCAGCGCAACGGTACTAGCGGGAGGTCCTCATACGCAGTATTTT.

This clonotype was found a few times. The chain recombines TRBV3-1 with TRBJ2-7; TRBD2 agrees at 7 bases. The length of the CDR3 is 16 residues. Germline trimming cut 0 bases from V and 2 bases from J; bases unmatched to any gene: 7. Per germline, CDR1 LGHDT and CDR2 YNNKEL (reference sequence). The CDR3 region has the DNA TGTGCCAGCAGCCAAGATCTTGGCGGGAGCCCCTACGAGCAGTACTTC. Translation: CASSQDLGGSPYEQYF.

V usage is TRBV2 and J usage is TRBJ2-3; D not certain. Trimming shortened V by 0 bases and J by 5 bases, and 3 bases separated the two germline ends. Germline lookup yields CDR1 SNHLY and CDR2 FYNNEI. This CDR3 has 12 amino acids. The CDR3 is CASSEARDTQYF. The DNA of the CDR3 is TGTGCCAGCAGTGAAGCAAGAGATACGCAGTATTTT.

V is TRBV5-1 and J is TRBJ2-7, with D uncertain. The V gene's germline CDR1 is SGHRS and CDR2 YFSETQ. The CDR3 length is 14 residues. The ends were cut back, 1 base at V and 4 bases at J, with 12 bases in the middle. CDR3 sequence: CASSLSLSSYEQYF. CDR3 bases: TGCGCCAGCAGCTTGAGTCTTAGCAGTTACGAGCAGTACTTC. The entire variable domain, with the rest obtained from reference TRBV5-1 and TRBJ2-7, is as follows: KAGVTQTPRYLIKTRGQQVTLSCSPISGHRSVSWYQQTPGQGLQFLFEYFSETQRNKGNFPGRFSGRQFSNSRSEMNVSTLELGDSALYLCASSLSLSSYEQYFGPGTRLTVT.

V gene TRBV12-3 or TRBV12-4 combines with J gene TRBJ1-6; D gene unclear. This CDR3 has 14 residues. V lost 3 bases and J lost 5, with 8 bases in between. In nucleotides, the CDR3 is TGTGCCAGCAGTTTGGCCGGGAATAATTCACCCCTCCACTTT. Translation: CASSLAGNNSPLHF.

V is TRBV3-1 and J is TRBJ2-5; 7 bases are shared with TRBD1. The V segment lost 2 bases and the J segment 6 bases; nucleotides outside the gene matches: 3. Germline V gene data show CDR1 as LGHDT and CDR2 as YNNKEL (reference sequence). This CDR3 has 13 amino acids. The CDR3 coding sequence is TGTGCCAGCAGCCAAAAGGGGGCGAAGACCCAGTACTTC. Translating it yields CASSQKGAKTQYF.

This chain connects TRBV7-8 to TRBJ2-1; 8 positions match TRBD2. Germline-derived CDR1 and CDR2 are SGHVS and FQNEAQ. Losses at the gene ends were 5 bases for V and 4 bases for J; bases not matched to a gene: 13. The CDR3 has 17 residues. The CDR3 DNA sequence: TGTGCCAGCAGCCCGACGTCGGGGGGGGTAGGTTACAATGAGCAGTTCTTC. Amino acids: CASSPTSGGVGYNEQFF. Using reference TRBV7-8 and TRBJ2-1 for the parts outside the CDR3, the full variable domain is GAGVSQSPRYKVAKRGQDVALRCDPISGHVSLFWYQQALGQGPEFLTYFQNEAQLDKSGLPSDRFFAERPEGSVSTLKIQRTQQEDSAVYLCASSPTSGGVGYNEQFFGPGTRLTVL.

CDR3 loop: CATGEGAPDTQYF. The CDR3 nucleotides are TGTGCCACCGGGGAGGGGGCCCCAGATACGCAGTATTTT. The genes are TRBV15 and TRBJ2-3; D may correspond to TRBD1 or TRBD2 (7 bases each). Germline V lookup: CDR1 LNHNV, CDR2 YYDKDF (reference sequence). The ends were cut back, 8 bases at V and 4 bases at J, with 13 bases in the middle. The CDR3 covers 13 residues.

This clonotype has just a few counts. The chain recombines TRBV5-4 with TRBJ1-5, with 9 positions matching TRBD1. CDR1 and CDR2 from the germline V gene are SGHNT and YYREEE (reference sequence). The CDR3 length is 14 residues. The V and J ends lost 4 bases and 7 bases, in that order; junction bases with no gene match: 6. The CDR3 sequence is CASSVGQGIQPQHF. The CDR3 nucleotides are TGTGCCAGCAGCGTAGGACAGGGGATCCAGCCCCAGCATTTT.

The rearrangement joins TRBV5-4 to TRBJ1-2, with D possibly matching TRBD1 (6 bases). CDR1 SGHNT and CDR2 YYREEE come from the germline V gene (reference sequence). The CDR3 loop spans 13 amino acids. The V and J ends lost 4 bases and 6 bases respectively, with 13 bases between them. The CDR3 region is CASSPDRTHGYTF. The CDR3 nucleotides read TGTGCCAGCAGCCCAGACAGGACCCATGGCTACACCTTC. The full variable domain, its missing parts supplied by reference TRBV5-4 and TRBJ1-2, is ETGVTQSPTHLIKTRGQQVTLRCSSQSGHNTVSWYQQALGQGPQFIFQYYREEENGRGNFPPRFSGLQFPNYSSELNVNALELDDSALYLCASSPDRTHGYTFGSGTRLTVV.

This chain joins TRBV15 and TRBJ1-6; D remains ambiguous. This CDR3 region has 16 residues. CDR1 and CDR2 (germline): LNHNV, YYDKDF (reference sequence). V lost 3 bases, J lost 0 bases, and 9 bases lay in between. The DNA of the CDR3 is TGTGCCACCAGCAGGCTTGCCGTCTCCTATAATTCACCCCTCCACTTT. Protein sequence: CATSRLAVSYNSPLHF.